These 31 T cell receptor beta chains came from one sample sequenced in a study of cytomegalovirus exposure and HLA in healthy donors. PCR amplification relied on 60 Vbeta primers (plus 13 Jbeta primers). Assay: immunoSEQ multiplex PCR; the TCRdb copy retains only in-frame clones and omits some. The sample consists of 120,000 to 150,000 clones, around 80% of them appearing once. The sequenced sample was PBMCs. These receptors were obtained from a woman aged 50 to 65 in good health and CMV-seropositive.

This clone was recorded once. V and J are TRBV4-3 and TRBJ2-1; 9 nucleotides align to TRBD2. The CDR3 runs 16 residues. The germline V gene encodes CDR1 LGHNA and CDR2 YSLEER. Trimming at V came to 1 base and at J to 10 bases, leaving 11 bases not matched to a gene. The CDR3, as DNA: TGCGCCAGCAGCCAAGGGCGGGGGGGCCTGGACGACGAGCAGTTCTTC. Its protein is CASSQGRGGLDDEQFF.

There are a few counts of this clone. V usage is TRBV2 and J usage is TRBJ2-7; TRBD1 agrees at 10 bases. Germline CDR1 is SNHLY and CDR2 is FYNNEI. The CDR3 spans 14 residues. With V trimmed by 3 bases and J by 8 bases, 7 bases remained unmatched. The DNA of the CDR3 is TGTGCCAGCAGTGAGGAGGGGACAGGGGAACAGCAGTACTTC. It is translated as CASSEEGTGEQQYF.

This clone was found a few times. This rearrangement joins TRBV5-4 to TRBJ2-5, with 7 bases that match TRBD2. J was trimmed by 5 bases and V by 4 bases; bases with no gene match: 5. This CDR3 region has 13 residues. Germline V gene sequence: CDR1 SGHNT, CDR2 YYREEE (reference sequence). CDR3 protein: CASSGWGGETQYF. CDR3 coding DNA: TGTGCCAGCAGCGGGTGGGGGGGGGAGACCCAGTACTTC.

CDR3 residues: CASSQDGAQYF. CDR3 coding DNA: TGTGCCAGCAGCCAAGATGGGGCCCAGTACTTC. J is TRBJ2-7 and V is TRBV4-2; D might be TRBD1 (5 bases). The V gene's germline CDR1 is LGHNA and CDR2 YNFKEQ. There are 11 residues in the CDR3. Trimming stripped 0 bases from V and 10 bases from J, with 7 bases between.

This clone was recorded once. The V gene is TRBV29-1, the J gene TRBJ2-1; maybe TRBD1 (6 bases). Germline CDR1 is SQVTM and CDR2 is ANQGSEA. The CDR3 is 13 residues long. Trimming took 5 bases from V and 4 from J, leaving 12 bases between them. CDR3 sequence reads: CSVNRDIYNEQFF. The DNA for the CDR3 is TGCAGCGTTAACCGGGACATTTACAATGAGCAGTTCTTC.

To note about this clone: The sample contains more than one DNA sequence encoding this CDR3. The chain employs TRBV7-9 and TRBJ2-7; D perhaps matches TRBD2 (6 bases). Germline V gene sequence: CDR1 SEHNR, CDR2 FQNEAQ (reference sequence). With 5 bases removed from V and 7 bases from J, the gap between germline ends came to 9 bases. This CDR3 is 11 amino acids long. The CDR3 region has the DNA TGTGCCAGCAGCCGGGCGGGGGAGCAGTACTTC. Translating gives CASSRAGEQYF.

This CDR3 is CASGREPGRNTIYF. DNA of the CDR3: TGTGCCAGTGGCCGGGAGCCCGGCAGAAACACCATATATTTT. The gene calls are TRBV11-2 and TRBJ1-3; D call uncertain. Trimming took 9 bases from V and 5 from J, leaving 17 bases between them. Germline V gene data show CDR1 as SGHAT and CDR2 as FQNNGV. The CDR3 spans 14 residues.

The chain recombines TRBV5-1 with TRBJ2-1; D is perhaps TRBD2 (6 bases). The V gene lost 4 bases and the J gene lost 8 bases, with 22 bases spanning the gap. This CDR3 has 16 residues. CDR1 is SGHRS and CDR2 is YFSETQ in the germline V gene. CDR3 bases: TGCGCCAGCAGCCGGAGGCGGCGGGATGGCCAACATGAGCAGTTCTTC. Residues: CASSRRRRDGQHEQFF.

The chain has TRBV7-9 and TRBJ2-3; TRBD2 aligns across 8 bases. Germline CDR1 and CDR2: SEHNR and FQNEAQ (reference sequence). J was trimmed by 5 bases and V by 1 base; bases with no gene match: 5. The CDR3 has 15 amino acids. The CDR3 DNA follows: TGTGCCAGCAGCTTAGAGCGGGGGCTGGGAGATACGCAGTATTTT. It specifies CASSLERGLGDTQYF. Variable domain in full (rest from reference TRBV7-9 and TRBJ2-3): DTGVSQNPRHKITKRGQNVTFRCDPISEHNRLYWYRQTLGQGPEFLTYFQNEAQLEKSRLLSDRFSAERPKGSFSTLEIQRTEQGDSAMYLCASSLERGLGDTQYFGPGTRLTVL.

J is TRBJ1-1 and V is TRBV11-2, with a possible D match to TRBD1 (6 bases). The germline CDR1 and CDR2 sequences are SGHAT and FQNNGV. Trimming pared 8 bases from V and 5 bases from J, leaving 15 bases between. The CDR3 is 13 residues long. CDR3 protein: CASGPQGGTEAFF. CDR3 nucleotide sequence: TGTGCCAGCGGCCCACAGGGCGGGACTGAAGCTTTCTTT.

The chain recombines TRBV13 with TRBJ2-1, with 9 bases that match TRBD2. There are 16 residues in the CDR3. Trimming cost V 1 base and J 2 bases; bases outside gene matches: 3. From germline, CDR1 is PRHDT and CDR2 FYEKMQ (reference sequence). CDR3 DNA: TGTGCCAGCAGCTTAGTAGCGGGGGTAACCTACAATGAGCAGTTCTTC. Amino acids: CASSLVAGVTYNEQFF.

The chain recombines TRBV6-6 with TRBJ1-5; no firm D call. Trimming removed 5 bases from V and 1 base from J, with 15 bases in between. The germline gives CDR1 MNHNY, CDR2 SVGAGI (reference sequence). CDR3 size: 16 residues. CDR3 nucleotides: TGTGCCAGCAGTCGACTTACGGGTCGGAGCAATCAGCCCCAGCATTTT. This gives the protein CASSRLTGRSNQPQHF.

J is TRBJ2-5 and V is TRBV7-8, with 7 bases fitting TRBD1. Germline assignment: CDR1 SGHVS and CDR2 FQNEAQ. With 0 bases clipped from V and 2 bases from J, the junction kept 6 bases outside the gene matches. The CDR3 is 16 amino acids. The chain's CDR3 is CASSLARRGPQETQYF. The CDR3, as DNA: TGTGCCAGCAGCTTAGCGCGAAGGGGGCCTCAAGAGACCCAGTACTTC.

The J gene is TRBJ1-1, the V gene TRBV6-1; 12 bases match TRBD1. Per the germline V gene, CDR1 is MNHNS and CDR2 is SASEGT. Trimming removed 4 bases from V and 4 bases from J; junction bases left unmatched: 7. The CDR3 is 16 amino acids. The CDR3: CASSGSPGQGATEAFF. CDR3 DNA: TGTGCCAGCAGTGGGTCACCGGGACAGGGGGCCACTGAAGCTTTCTTT.

The chain uses TRBV5-8 and TRBJ2-7, with D possibly TRBD1 on 5 matching bases. Germline V CDR1 and CDR2: SGHTS, YDEGEE. This CDR3 is built from 17 residues. V was trimmed by 1 base and J by 3 bases, leaving 20 bases between them. CDR3 residues: CASSLWIHSGAIYEQYF. The CDR3 region has the DNA TGTGCCAGCAGCTTGTGGATCCATTCTGGGGCGATCTACGAGCAGTACTTC.

The rearrangement joins TRBV9 to TRBJ1-3; 8 bases map to TRBD1. V trimming: 4 bases; J trimming: 4 bases; junction bases outside the gene matches: 7. The CDR3 totals 15 residues. The V gene's germline CDR1 is SGDLS and CDR2 YYNGEE. CDR3 sequence: CASSIEQGDGNTIYF. The CDR3 nucleotides are TGTGCCAGCAGCATAGAACAGGGGGACGGAAACACCATATATTTT. The full variable domain, rest sourced from reference TRBV9 and TRBJ1-3, is DSGVTQTPKHLITATGQRVTLRCSPRSGDLSVYWYQQSLDQGLQFLIQYYNGEERAKGNILERFSAQQFPDLHSELNLSSLELGDSALYFCASSIEQGDGNTIYFGEGSWLTVV.

The gene calls are TRBV7-3 and TRBJ1-2; D might be TRBD1 (5 bases). Trimming took 5 bases from V and 6 from J, leaving 19 bases between them. CDR1 and CDR2 (germline): SGHTA, FQGTGA. CDR3 size: 15 residues. Here the CDR3 reads CASSPSAGPEDGYTF. In DNA, the CDR3 is TGTGCCAGCAGCCCCTCCGCAGGGCCCGAGGATGGCTACACCTTC.

This clone was counted once. DNA of the CDR3: TGTGCCAGCAGTTCGCCGGGACACCTTAACACCGGGGAGCTGTTTTTT. Protein sequence: CASSSPGHLNTGELFF. The V and J genes are TRBV28 and TRBJ2-2; a weak D match, TRBD1 (6 bases). Trimming cost V 4 bases and J 2 bases, with 14 bases left between them. Looked up from germline, CDR1 is MDHEN and CDR2 is SYDVKM. This CDR3 is built from 16 residues.

The rearrangement uses TRBV25-1 and TRBJ1-1, with TRBD1 matching over 8 bases. V dropped 8 bases and J dropped 1; count of bases not matched to a gene: 6. Germline assignment: CDR1 MGHDK and CDR2 SYGVNS. This CDR3 has 14 residues. The CDR3 loop reads CASLSGQGNTEAFF. The DNA for the CDR3 is TGTGCCAGCCTATCCGGACAGGGGAACACTGAAGCTTTCTTT.

V gene TRBV9 combines with J gene TRBJ1-1; D perhaps matches TRBD1 (6 bases). CDR3 length equals 15 residues. The germline V gene encodes CDR1 SGDLS and CDR2 YYNGEE. The ends were cut back, 4 bases at V and 2 bases at J, with 15 bases in the middle. The CDR3 reads CASSLYRDINTEAFF. As DNA, the CDR3 is TGTGCCAGCAGCCTCTACCGGGACATTAACACTGAAGCTTTCTTT.

CDR3 DNA sequence: TGTGCCTGGAGTCGGGGTTCGAACACTGAAGCTTTCTTT. Amino acids: CAWSRGSNTEAFF. V usage is TRBV30 and J usage is TRBJ1-1; D not resolved. Trimming removed 2 bases from V and 1 base from J, with 8 bases in between. Per germline, CDR1 GTSNPN and CDR2 SVGIG (reference sequence). This CDR3 is 13 amino acids long.

The V gene is TRBV28, the J gene TRBJ2-7, with D possibly being TRBD2 (7 bases). The CDR3 consists of 14 residues. V was trimmed by 2 bases and J by 3 bases, leaving 11 bases between them. Germline CDR1 reads MDHEN; CDR2 reads SYDVKM. CDR3 nucleotides: TGTGCCAGCAGTTTAGGGGGCGGGGGCTACGAGCAGTACTTC. Its translation is CASSLGGGGYEQYF.

This chain joins TRBV6-1 and TRBJ2-3; 7 nucleotides line up with TRBD2. Unmatched junction bases numbered 10, after V lost 4 bases and J lost 0 bases. The CDR3 is 17 residues long. Germline lookup yields CDR1 MNHNS and CDR2 SASEGT. This CDR3 reads CASSAPTSVTSTDTQYF. The CDR3 nucleotides are TGTGCCAGCAGTGCACCAACTAGCGTTACTAGCACAGATACGCAGTATTTT.

The V gene is TRBV4-2, the J gene TRBJ1-1; no definite D call. V was pared by 1 base and J by 0 bases, with 6 bases between. Germline assignment: CDR1 LGHNA and CDR2 YNFKEQ. CDR3 length equals 14 residues. The CDR3 DNA follows: TGTGCCAGCAGCCAAGGAGTAGTGAACACTGAAGCTTTCTTT. Translation gives CASSQGVVNTEAFF.

The V and J genes are TRBV2 and TRBJ1-6; 7 bases map to TRBD1. The CDR3 extends over 16 amino acids. The germline V gene has CDR1 SNHLY and CDR2 FYNNEI. Trimming removed 5 bases from V and 12 bases from J; junction bases left unmatched: 16. CDR3 in DNA: TGTGCCAGCAGTCAACAGAAGGGGCAGGGGGAGTTACCCCTCCACTTT. This codes for CASSQQKGQGELPLHF.

The gene calls are TRBV5-1 and TRBJ1-6; 10 positions match TRBD1. The CDR3 runs 15 residues. The junction had 0 bases not matched to a gene; V was cut back by 0 bases and J by 6 bases. Germline V lookup: CDR1 SGHRS, CDR2 YFSETQ. CDR3 DNA: TGCGCCAGCAGCTTGGGGACAGGGGGTAATTCACCCCTCCACTTT. Its protein is CASSLGTGGNSPLHF. Together with reference TRBV5-1 and TRBJ1-6, the CDR3 gives the full variable domain: KAGVTQTPRYLIKTRGQQVTLSCSPISGHRSVSWYQQTPGQGLQFLFEYFSETQRNKGNFPGRFSGRQFSNSRSEMNVSTLELGDSALYLCASSLGTGGNSPLHFGNGTRLTVT.

This sequence joins TRBV7-9 and TRBJ1-5; 9 nucleotides agree with TRBD1. Germline V gives CDR1 SEHNR, CDR2 FQNEAQ (reference sequence). The CDR3 has 16 amino acids. V lost 4 bases to trimming and J lost 5 bases; unmatched junction nucleotides: 9. The CDR3 reads CASSSTGQGIYQPQHF. The CDR3 bases are TGTGCCAGCAGCTCAACGGGACAGGGTATTTATCAGCCCCAGCATTTT.

This chain links TRBV27 with TRBJ2-1; 8 nucleotides match TRBD2. Germline CDR1 is MNHEY and CDR2 is SMNVEV (reference sequence). The J segment lost 3 bases and the V segment lost 8 bases, leaving 6 bases of the junction unmatched. This CDR3 comprises 14 residues. This CDR3 is CASSSGGDYNEQFF. In DNA form, the CDR3 reads TGTGCCAGCTCGAGCGGGGGAGACTACAATGAGCAGTTCTTC.

This clone was found a few times. This rearrangement joins TRBV7-9 to TRBJ1-2; possibly TRBD1 for D (5 bases). With 2 bases removed from V and 3 bases from J, the gap between germline ends came to 10 bases. The CDR3 has 14 amino acids. Germline V gene data show CDR1 as SEHNR and CDR2 as FQNEAQ (reference sequence). The DNA of the CDR3 is TGTGCCAGCAGCTTATTTTCGGGGGACTATGGCTACACCTTC. Translated: CASSLFSGDYGYTF. The whole variable domain, remainder taken from reference TRBV7-9 and TRBJ1-2, is DTGVSQNPRHKITKRGQNVTFRCDPISEHNRLYWYRQTLGQGPEFLTYFQNEAQLEKSRLLSDRFSAERPKGSFSTLEIQRTEQGDSAMYLCASSLFSGDYGYTFGSGTRLTVV.

CDR3 bases: TGTGCCAGCAGTTTTTCCCTAACGGGGGGGGGCAATGAGCAGTTCTTC. Amino acid sequence: CASSFSLTGGGNEQFF. The rearrangement joins TRBV27 to TRBJ2-1; the match to TRBD2 covers 8 bases. The germline V gene has CDR1 MNHEY and CDR2 SMNVEV (reference sequence). With V trimmed by 3 bases and J by 6 bases, 10 bases remained unmatched. The CDR3 covers 16 residues.

Turning to this clone: One junction end does not reproduce the germline sequence, and a read error may be involved. This chain connects TRBV12-5 to TRBJ1-1, with 7 positions matching TRBD1. The CDR3 length is 18 residues. Germline CDR1 and CDR2: LGHNT and FRNRAP. The CDR3 protein is CASGLRRSDRDGSTEAFF. CDR3 DNA: TGTGCTAGCGGTTTGCGGCGATCAGACAGGGATGGAAGCACTGAAGCTTTCTTT.